The source of this T cell receptor beta chain is a study of shared clonotypes between healthy human individuals. Regarding the study as a whole: Naive subsets, compared against memory subsets, generally had larger estimated richness values. Several donors shared about 5% of their naive CD4 clonotypes.

Germline V gene sequence: CDR1 SGHDT, CDR2 YYEEEE. This CDR3 is 11 amino acids long. V was pared by 0 bases and J by 5 bases, with 1 base between. At the deep level, the assay was run. Generated by immunoSEQ multiplex PCR, the TCRdb table keeps only in-frame clones and is missing some. The sample records about a million clones, around 76% being singletons. Note on this clone: Its antigen is undetermined. Within the sample, other DNA sequences also encode this same CDR3.

Sequencing was carried out using memory CD4+ T cells sorted from blood. Subset reported: CD45RA-negative fraction. The sequence derives from a man aged 18 to 29 in good health. This rearrangement joins TRBV5-6 to TRBJ2-3; no definite D call. As DNA, the CDR3 is TGTGCCAGCAGCTTGGGAGATACGCAGTATTTT. Amino acid sequence: CASSLGDTQYF. Complete variable domain (other parts from reference TRBV5-6 and TRBJ2-3): DAGVTQSPTHLIKTRGQQVTLRCSPKSGHDTVSWYQQALGQGPQFIFQYYEEEERQRGNFPDRFSGHQFPNYSSELNVNALLLGDSALYLCASSLGDTQYFGPGTRLTVL.